These T cell receptor beta chains were read from a single sample in a study of tumor-infiltrating lymphocytes in localized non-small cell lung cancer. Some clones are missing from TCRdb's copy, which holds only in-frame ones; the method was immunoSEQ multiplex PCR. This table has over 10,000 clones, about 67% appearing once. Sequenced input: uninvolved lung tissue not adjacent to the tumor. These TCRs come from a human donor with non-small cell lung cancer. Both conserved end residues are part of each CDR3. D genes are given only for firm matches. Part of the rows lack a size; the others show once, few, many or a class for expanded clones.

d_call: TRBD1; j_call: TRBJ1-4; v_call: TRBV19; clone_size: few; cdr3_nt: TGTGCCAGTAGTATCTTTCGGACAGGGGATGAAAAACTGTTTTTT; cdr3_aa: CASSIFRTGDEKLFF
d_call: TRBD1; j_call: TRBJ1-4; v_call: TRBV18; clone_size: .; cdr3_nt: TGTGCCAGCTCACCGGACAGGGAAAAACTGTTTTTT; cdr3_aa: CASSPDREKLFF
d_call: TRBD2; j_call: TRBJ2-3; v_call: TRBV11-2; clone_size: .; cdr3_nt: TGTGCCAGCAGCTTAGGAGCGGGAGCTTTAGATACGCAGTATTTT; cdr3_aa: CASSLGAGALDTQYF
d_call: .; j_call: TRBJ1-5; v_call: TRBV5-1; clone_size: .; cdr3_nt: TGCGCCAGCAGCTTGGAACTTCAGGGGCCCCAGCATTTT; cdr3_aa: CASSLELQGPQHF
d_call: .; j_call: TRBJ2-3; v_call: TRBV9; clone_size: .; cdr3_nt: TGTGCCAGCAGCTCGACAGTTAGTGGATTCCGCACAGATACGCAGTATTTT; cdr3_aa: CASSSTVSGFRTDTQYF
d_call: .; j_call: TRBJ1-1; v_call: TRBV11-2; clone_size: .; cdr3_nt: TGTGCCAGCAGCTTACAGGGGTGGACTGAAGCTTTCTTT; cdr3_aa: CASSLQGWTEAFF
d_call: .; j_call: TRBJ2-3; v_call: TRBV5-6; clone_size: .; cdr3_nt: TGTGCCAGCAGCTTGGACGGGGGTACGGGCACAGATACGCAGTATTTT; cdr3_aa: CASSLDGGTGTDTQYF
d_call: .; j_call: TRBJ2-3; v_call: TRBV6-1; clone_size: .; cdr3_nt: TGTGCCAGCAATAAAAGGCATGATACGCAGTATTTT; cdr3_aa: CASNKRHDTQYF
d_call: TRBD1; j_call: TRBJ1-2; v_call: TRBV7-9; clone_size: .; cdr3_nt: TGTGCCAGCAGCCCGCGGACAGGGACGTATGGCTACACCTTC; cdr3_aa: CASSPRTGTYGYTF
d_call: .; j_call: TRBJ2-1; v_call: TRBV4-1; clone_size: few; cdr3_nt: TGCGCCAGCAGCCAAGACTCGGTAGCCAATGAGCAGTTCTTC; cdr3_aa: CASSQDSVANEQFF
d_call: .; j_call: TRBJ1-2; v_call: TRBV19; clone_size: .; cdr3_nt: TGTGCCAGTAGTATAGTAGTTGGCAGTTTGGTTGGCTACACCTTC; cdr3_aa: CASSIVVGSLVGYTF
d_call: .; j_call: TRBJ1-5; v_call: TRBV6-1; clone_size: medium-sized; cdr3_nt: TGTGCCAGCAGTGAGGGGGCTGTGCAGCCCCAGCATTTT; cdr3_aa: CASSEGAVQPQHF
d_call: .; j_call: TRBJ1-1; v_call: TRBV5-5; clone_size: .; cdr3_nt: TGTGCCAGCGGTTACGGCTATGAAGCTTTCTTT; cdr3_aa: CASGYGYEAFF
d_call: .; j_call: TRBJ2-7; v_call: TRBV7-2; clone_size: medium-sized; cdr3_nt: TGTGCCAGCAGCCCCTGGACGGGACCGAGCTCCTACGAGCAGTACTTC; cdr3_aa: CASSPWTGPSSYEQYF
d_call: .; j_call: TRBJ2-3; v_call: TRBV6-6; clone_size: once; cdr3_nt: TGTGCCAGCAGTTACCGCACGGAGTCTTACACAGATACGCAGTATTTT; cdr3_aa: CASSYRTESYTDTQYF
d_call: TRBD1; j_call: TRBJ2-3; v_call: TRBV27; clone_size: .; cdr3_nt: TGTGCCAGCAGACGGACAGGATGGACAGATACGCAGTATTTT; cdr3_aa: CASRRTGWTDTQYF
d_call: TRBD1; j_call: TRBJ1-5; v_call: TRBV6-1; clone_size: few; cdr3_nt: TGTGCCAGCAGGGGGACAGGCAATCAGCCCCAGCATTTT; cdr3_aa: CASRGTGNQPQHF
d_call: TRBD2; j_call: TRBJ2-3; v_call: TRBV23-1; clone_size: .; cdr3_nt: TGCGCCAGCAGTCAACCTAAACGACTAGCGGGGAACACAGATACGCAGTATTTT; cdr3_aa: CASSQPKRLAGNTDTQYF
d_call: TRBD1; j_call: TRBJ1-5; v_call: TRBV19; clone_size: .; cdr3_nt: TGTGCCAGTAGTATTGGGGAGGGCAGGGGGCTGATTTGGGGCAATCAGCCCCAGCATTTT; cdr3_aa: CASSIGEGRGLIWGNQPQHF
d_call: .; j_call: TRBJ1-5; v_call: TRBV4-3; clone_size: .; cdr3_nt: TGCGCCAGCAGCCAAGGCACGGGGGGCAATCAGCCCCAGCATTTT; cdr3_aa: CASSQGTGGNQPQHF
d_call: .; j_call: TRBJ2-5; v_call: TRBV7-2; clone_size: .; cdr3_nt: TGTGCCAGCAGCTTAATGGGGGGTCAAGAGACCCAGTACTTC; cdr3_aa: CASSLMGGQETQYF
d_call: TRBD1; j_call: TRBJ2-1; v_call: TRBV7-9; clone_size: .; cdr3_nt: TGTGCCAGCAGCCGGCGGGGACAGGCTTACAATGAGCAGTTCTTC; cdr3_aa: CASSRRGQAYNEQFF
d_call: TRBD1; j_call: TRBJ2-7; v_call: TRBV28; clone_size: .; cdr3_nt: TGTGCCAGCAGTCCGGGACAGGGGGCCAAGTACGAGCAGTACTTC; cdr3_aa: CASSPGQGAKYEQYF
d_call: TRBD1; j_call: TRBJ2-7; v_call: TRBV4-3; clone_size: few; cdr3_nt: TGCGCCAGCAGCCAAGATCAGGGGGACAGGGGTGGGGTTTTCTACGAGCAGTACTTC; cdr3_aa: CASSQDQGDRGGVFYEQYF
d_call: .; j_call: TRBJ1-2; v_call: TRBV4-2; clone_size: .; cdr3_nt: TGTGCCAGCAGCTTTGGGGGATCTCCGGGCTACACCTTC; cdr3_aa: CASSFGGSPGYTF
d_call: .; j_call: TRBJ2-7; v_call: TRBV7-2; clone_size: once; cdr3_nt: TGTGCCAGCAGCTTAGGGGTCGCATCCCCCTACGAGCAGTACTTC; cdr3_aa: CASSLGVASPYEQYF
d_call: .; j_call: TRBJ1-4; v_call: TRBV4-3; clone_size: .; cdr3_nt: TGCGCCAGCAGCCAAGATTATGGGGGCGCAGGAGAAAAACTGTTTTTT; cdr3_aa: CASSQDYGGAGEKLFF
d_call: TRBD1; j_call: TRBJ2-7; v_call: TRBV18; clone_size: .; cdr3_nt: TGTGCCAGCTCACCTCAGGGGGCCTACGAGCAGTACTTC; cdr3_aa: CASSPQGAYEQYF
d_call: TRBD1; j_call: TRBJ2-3; v_call: TRBV20-1; clone_size: few; cdr3_nt: TGCAGTGCTACCCGGGACAGGGCGCAGTATTTT; cdr3_aa: CSATRDRAQYF
d_call: .; j_call: TRBJ2-3; v_call: TRBV28; clone_size: few; cdr3_nt: TGTGCCAGCGGGACCGTCCAAAATACGCAGTATTTT; cdr3_aa: CASGTVQNTQYF
d_call: .; j_call: TRBJ2-5; v_call: TRBV11-2; clone_size: once; cdr3_nt: TGTGCCAGCAGCCCGGGTTCGACCCAGTACTTC; cdr3_aa: CASSPGSTQYF
d_call: .; j_call: TRBJ2-5; v_call: TRBV12-5; clone_size: few; cdr3_nt: TGTGCTAGTGGTTTGGGAGTAGGGACCCAGTACTTC; cdr3_aa: CASGLGVGTQYF
d_call: TRBD1; j_call: TRBJ1-5; v_call: TRBV2; clone_size: .; cdr3_nt: TGTGCCAGCAGTGCTCAAGGGGGACAGGGCAATCAGCCCCAGCATTTT; cdr3_aa: CASSAQGGQGNQPQHF
d_call: .; j_call: TRBJ2-4; v_call: TRBV6-5; clone_size: once; cdr3_nt: TGTGCCAGCAGGTCGGGACATCTAGCCAAAAACATTCAGTACTTC; cdr3_aa: CASRSGHLAKNIQYF
d_call: .; j_call: TRBJ2-5; v_call: TRBV11-2; clone_size: .; cdr3_nt: TGTGCCAGCAGGATAACCGGGACGGACCGGTTAACCCAGTACTTC; cdr3_aa: CASRITGTDRLTQYF
d_call: TRBD2; j_call: TRBJ2-3; v_call: TRBV4-1; clone_size: few; cdr3_nt: TGCGCCAGCAGCCTTGGGACTAGCGGGCGTAGCACAGATACGCAGTATTTT; cdr3_aa: CASSLGTSGRSTDTQYF
d_call: TRBD1; j_call: TRBJ2-2; v_call: TRBV11-3; clone_size: few; cdr3_nt: TGTGCCAGCAGCCCGGGACAGGGAAGGACCGGGGAGCTGTTTTTT; cdr3_aa: CASSPGQGRTGELFF